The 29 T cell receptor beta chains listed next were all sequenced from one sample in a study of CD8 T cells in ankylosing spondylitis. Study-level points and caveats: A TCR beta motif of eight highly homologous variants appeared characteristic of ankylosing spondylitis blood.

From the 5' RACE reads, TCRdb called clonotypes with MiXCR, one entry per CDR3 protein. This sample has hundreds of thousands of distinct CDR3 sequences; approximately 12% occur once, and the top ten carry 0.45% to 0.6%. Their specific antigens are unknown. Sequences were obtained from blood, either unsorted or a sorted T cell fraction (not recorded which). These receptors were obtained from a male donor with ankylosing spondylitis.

CDR3 region: CASSLDRDSDTQYF. The DNA of the CDR3 is TGTGCCAGCAGCTTGGACAGGGACTCGGATACGCAGTATTTT. The J gene is TRBJ2-3, the V gene TRBV7-3; TRBD1 matches 8 bases. Per germline, CDR1 SGHTA and CDR2 FQGTGA. The length of the CDR3 is 14 residues. The V and J ends lost 3 bases and 6 bases, in that order; junction bases with no gene match: 5.

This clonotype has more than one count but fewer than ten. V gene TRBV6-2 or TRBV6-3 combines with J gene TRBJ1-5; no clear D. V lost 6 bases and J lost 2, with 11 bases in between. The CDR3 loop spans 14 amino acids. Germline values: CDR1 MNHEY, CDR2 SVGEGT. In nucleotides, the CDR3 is TGTGCCAGCAGGGGAGCTAGGGGCAATCAGCCCCAGCATTTT. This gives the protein CASRGARGNQPQHF.

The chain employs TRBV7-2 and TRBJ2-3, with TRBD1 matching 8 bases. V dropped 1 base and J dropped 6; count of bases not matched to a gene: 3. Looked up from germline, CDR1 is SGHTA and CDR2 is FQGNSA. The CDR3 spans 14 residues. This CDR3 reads CASSLGQGMDTQYF. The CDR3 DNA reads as TGTGCCAGCAGCTTAGGACAGGGGATGGATACGCAGTATTTT.

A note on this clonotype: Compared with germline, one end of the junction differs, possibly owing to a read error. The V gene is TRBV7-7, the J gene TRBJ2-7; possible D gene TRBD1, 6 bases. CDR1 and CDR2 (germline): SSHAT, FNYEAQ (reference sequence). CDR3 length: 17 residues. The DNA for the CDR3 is TGTGCTAGCAGTCCACTGCTGCTGGGACAAAAGGCCTACGAGCAGTACTTC. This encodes CASSPLLLGQKAYEQYF.

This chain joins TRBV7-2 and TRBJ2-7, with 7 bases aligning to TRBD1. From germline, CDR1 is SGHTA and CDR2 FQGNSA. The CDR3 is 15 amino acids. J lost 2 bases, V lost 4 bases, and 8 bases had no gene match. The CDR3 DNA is TGTGCCAGCAGCTCTAGGACAGGAAATCCCTACGAGCAGTACTTC. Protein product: CASSSRTGNPYEQYF.

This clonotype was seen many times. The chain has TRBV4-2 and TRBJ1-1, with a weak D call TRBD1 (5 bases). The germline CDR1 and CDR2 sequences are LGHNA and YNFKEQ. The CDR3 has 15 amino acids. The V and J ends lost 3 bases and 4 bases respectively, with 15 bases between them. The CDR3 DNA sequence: TGTGCCAGCAGCCAGGGGGGAAGGGCGGGCACTGAAGCTTTCTTT. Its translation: CASSQGGRAGTEAFF.

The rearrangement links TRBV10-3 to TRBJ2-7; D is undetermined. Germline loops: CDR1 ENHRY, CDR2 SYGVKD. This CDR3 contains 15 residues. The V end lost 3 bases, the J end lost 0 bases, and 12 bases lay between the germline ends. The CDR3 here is CAISDGPVSSYEQYF. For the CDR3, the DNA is TGTGCCATCAGTGACGGGCCGGTCAGCTCCTACGAGCAGTACTTC.

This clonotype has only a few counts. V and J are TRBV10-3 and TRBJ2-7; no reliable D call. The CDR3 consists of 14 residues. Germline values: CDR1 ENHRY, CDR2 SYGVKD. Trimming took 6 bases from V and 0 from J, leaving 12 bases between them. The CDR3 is CAIRATASSYEQYF. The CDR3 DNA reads TGTGCCATCAGGGCCACAGCGAGCTCCTACGAGCAGTACTTC.

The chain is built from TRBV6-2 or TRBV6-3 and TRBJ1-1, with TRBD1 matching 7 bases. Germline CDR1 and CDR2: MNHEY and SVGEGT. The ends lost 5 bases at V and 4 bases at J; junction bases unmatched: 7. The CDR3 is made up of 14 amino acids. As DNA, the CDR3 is TGTGCCAGCAGTCGCCACTCAGGGGGCACTGAAGCTTTCTTT. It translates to CASSRHSGGTEAFF.

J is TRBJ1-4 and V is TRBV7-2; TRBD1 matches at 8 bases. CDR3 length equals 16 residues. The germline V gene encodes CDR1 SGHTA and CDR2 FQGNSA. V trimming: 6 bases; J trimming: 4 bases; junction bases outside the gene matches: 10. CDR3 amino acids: CASSRTPGGVNEKLFF. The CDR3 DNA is TGTGCCAGCAGTCGTACCCCAGGGGGCGTTAATGAAAAACTGTTTTTT.

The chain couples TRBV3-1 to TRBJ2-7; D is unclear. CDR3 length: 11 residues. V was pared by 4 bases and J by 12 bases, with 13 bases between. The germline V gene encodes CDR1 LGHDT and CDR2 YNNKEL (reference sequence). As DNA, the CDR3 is TGTGCCAGCAGCCGCGGCCGGTTTCGGTACTTC. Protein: CASSRGRFRYF.

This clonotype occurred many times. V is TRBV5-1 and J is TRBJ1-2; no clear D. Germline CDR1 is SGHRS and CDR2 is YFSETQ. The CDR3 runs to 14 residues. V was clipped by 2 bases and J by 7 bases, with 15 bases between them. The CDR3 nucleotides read TGCGCCAGCAGCTTAGGTCGGGGTGCCATTGGCTACACCTTC. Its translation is CASSLGRGAIGYTF.

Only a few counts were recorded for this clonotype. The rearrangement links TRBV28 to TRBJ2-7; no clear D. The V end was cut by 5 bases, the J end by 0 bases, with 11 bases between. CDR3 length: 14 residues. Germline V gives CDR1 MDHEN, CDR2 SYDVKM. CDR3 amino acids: CASSGVPSSYEQYF. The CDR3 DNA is TGTGCCAGCAGTGGGGTACCTAGCTCCTACGAGCAGTACTTC.

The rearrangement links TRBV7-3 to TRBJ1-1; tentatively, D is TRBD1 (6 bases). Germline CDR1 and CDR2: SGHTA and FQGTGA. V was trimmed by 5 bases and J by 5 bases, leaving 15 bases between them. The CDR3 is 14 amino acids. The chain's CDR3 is CASSHGGAKTEAFF. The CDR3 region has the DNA TGTGCCAGCAGCCACGGGGGGGCGAAGACTGAAGCTTTCTTT.

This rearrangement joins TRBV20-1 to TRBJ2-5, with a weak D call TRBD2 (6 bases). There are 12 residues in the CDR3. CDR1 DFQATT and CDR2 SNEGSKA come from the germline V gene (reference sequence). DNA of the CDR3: TGCTCCTCGAGGAGGGCCGAGGAGACCCAGTACTTC. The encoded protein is CSSRRAEETQYF.

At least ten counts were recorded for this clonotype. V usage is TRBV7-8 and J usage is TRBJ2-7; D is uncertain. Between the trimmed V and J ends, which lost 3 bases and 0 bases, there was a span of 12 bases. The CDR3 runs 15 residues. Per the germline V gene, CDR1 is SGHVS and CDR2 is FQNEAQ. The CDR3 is CASSFLGGVSYEQYF. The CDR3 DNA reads TGTGCCAGCAGCTTCCTAGGTGGCGTCTCCTACGAGCAGTACTTC.

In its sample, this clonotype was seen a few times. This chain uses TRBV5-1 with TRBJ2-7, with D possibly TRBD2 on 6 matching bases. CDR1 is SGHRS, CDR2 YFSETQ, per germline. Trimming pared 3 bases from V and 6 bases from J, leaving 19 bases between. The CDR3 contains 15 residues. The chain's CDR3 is CASSSGLALLGEQYF. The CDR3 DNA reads TGCGCCAGCAGCTCGGGACTCGCCCTCTTGGGCGAGCAGTACTTC.

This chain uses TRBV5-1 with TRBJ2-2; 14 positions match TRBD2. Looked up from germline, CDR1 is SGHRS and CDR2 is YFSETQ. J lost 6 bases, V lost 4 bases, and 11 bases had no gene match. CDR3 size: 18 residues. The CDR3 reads CASSVGLAGVSGAGELFF. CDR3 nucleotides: TGCGCCAGCAGCGTGGGACTAGCGGGAGTAAGTGGTGCCGGGGAGCTGTTTTTT.

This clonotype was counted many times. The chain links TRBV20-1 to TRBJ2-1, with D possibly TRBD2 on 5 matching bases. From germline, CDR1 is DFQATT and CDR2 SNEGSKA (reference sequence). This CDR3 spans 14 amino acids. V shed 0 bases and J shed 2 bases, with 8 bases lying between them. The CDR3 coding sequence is TGCAGTGCTAGAGATTGGCGGGCCTACAATGAGCAGTTCTTC. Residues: CSARDWRAYNEQFF.

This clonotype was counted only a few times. The CDR3 loop reads CASSLSLSPDTQYF. In DNA form, the CDR3 reads TGTGCCAGCAGCTTGTCACTCTCGCCAGATACGCAGTATTTT. The chain couples TRBV11-2 to TRBJ2-3; D remains unclear. V was shortened by 3 bases and J by 4 bases, with 11 bases between the two germline ends. The CDR3 extends over 14 amino acids. CDR1 and CDR2 from the germline V gene are SGHAT and FQNNGV.

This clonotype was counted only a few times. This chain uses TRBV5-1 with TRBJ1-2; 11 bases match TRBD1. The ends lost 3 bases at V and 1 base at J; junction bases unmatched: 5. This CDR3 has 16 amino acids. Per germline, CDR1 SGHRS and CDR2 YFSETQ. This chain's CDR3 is CASSYGTGGDNYGYTF. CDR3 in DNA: TGCGCCAGCAGCTATGGGACAGGGGGGGATAACTATGGCTACACCTTC.

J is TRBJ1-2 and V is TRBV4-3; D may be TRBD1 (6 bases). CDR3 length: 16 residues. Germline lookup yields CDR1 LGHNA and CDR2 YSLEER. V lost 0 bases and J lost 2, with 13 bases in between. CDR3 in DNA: TGCGCCAGCAGCCAAGAGTTAGGGGGTCGAAACTATGGCTACACCTTC. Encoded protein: CASSQELGGRNYGYTF.

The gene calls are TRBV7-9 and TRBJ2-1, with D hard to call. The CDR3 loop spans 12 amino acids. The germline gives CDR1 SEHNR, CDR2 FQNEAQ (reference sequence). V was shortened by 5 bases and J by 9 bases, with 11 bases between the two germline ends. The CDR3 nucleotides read TGTGCCAGCAGCCCGACACGATTTGAGCAGTTCTTC. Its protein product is CASSPTRFEQFF.

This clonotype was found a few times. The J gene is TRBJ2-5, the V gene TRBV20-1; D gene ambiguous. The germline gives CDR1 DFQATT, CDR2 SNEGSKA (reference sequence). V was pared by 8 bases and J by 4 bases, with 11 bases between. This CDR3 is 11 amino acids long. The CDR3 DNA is TGCAGTTTCTTAAAGGGAGAGACCCAGTACTTC. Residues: CSFLKGETQYF.

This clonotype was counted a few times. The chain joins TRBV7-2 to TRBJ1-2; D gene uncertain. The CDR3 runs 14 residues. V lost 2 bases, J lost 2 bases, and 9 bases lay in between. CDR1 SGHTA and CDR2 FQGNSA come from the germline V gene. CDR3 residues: CASSLYRVNYGYTF. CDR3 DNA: TGTGCCAGCAGCTTATATAGGGTGAACTATGGCTACACCTTC.

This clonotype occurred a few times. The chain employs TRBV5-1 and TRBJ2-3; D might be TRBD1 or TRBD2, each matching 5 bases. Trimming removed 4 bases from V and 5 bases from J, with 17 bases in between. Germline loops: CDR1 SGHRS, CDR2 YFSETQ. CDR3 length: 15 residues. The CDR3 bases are TGCGCCAGCAGCCCGTATGGTCAGGGAGAAGATACGCAGTATTTT. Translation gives CASSPYGQGEDTQYF.

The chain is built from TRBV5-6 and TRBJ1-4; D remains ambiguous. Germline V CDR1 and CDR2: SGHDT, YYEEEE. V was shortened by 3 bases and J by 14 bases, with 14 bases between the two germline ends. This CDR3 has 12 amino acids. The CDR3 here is CASSSIRGRLFF. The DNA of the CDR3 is TGTGCCAGCAGCTCCATCCGTGGGAGGCTGTTTTTT.

For the CDR3, the DNA is TGTGCCAGCAAGGGGATACAAGAGACCCAGTACTTC. Its translation is CASKGIQETQYF. The chain uses TRBV2 and TRBJ2-5; D possibly corresponds to TRBD1 (5 bases). The germline V gene has CDR1 SNHLY and CDR2 FYNNEI. This CDR3 comprises 12 residues. V lost 7 bases and J lost 2, with 8 bases in between.

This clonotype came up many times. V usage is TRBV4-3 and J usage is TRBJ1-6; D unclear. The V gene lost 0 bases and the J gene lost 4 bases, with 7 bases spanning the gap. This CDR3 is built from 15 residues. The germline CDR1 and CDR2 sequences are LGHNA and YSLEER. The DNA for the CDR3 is TGCGCCAGCAGCCAAGATAGCCCATATAATTCACCCCTCCACTTT. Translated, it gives CASSQDSPYNSPLHF.